The 32 T cell receptor beta chains given below trace back to one sample, sequenced in a study of T-cell memory formation after mild COVID-19. TCRdb re-derived calls from the 5' RACE reads in MiXCR, one entry per CDR3 protein. Among approximately 300,000 distinct CDR3 sequences listed, 8.2% were seen once. Sample: PBMCs or a T cell subset sorted from them (not recorded which). The receptors were sampled from a man younger than 35 who had mild COVID-19 (a few samples of this study predate the infection). Cell type and time point are not known.

This chain uses TRBV4-2 with TRBJ2-1; no definite D call. CDR1 LGHNA and CDR2 YNFKEQ come from the germline V gene. This CDR3 has 14 residues. V gave up 3 bases and J gave up 5 bases, with 11 bases separating them. This chain's CDR3 is CASSQSLENNEQFF. The CDR3 bases are TGTGCCAGCAGCCAGTCGCTAGAGAACAATGAGCAGTTCTTC.

This clonotype came up many times. CDR3 nucleotides: TGCAGTGCTGACTACGGCACAGATACGCAGTATTTT. Translation gives CSADYGTDTQYF. The chain employs TRBV20-1 and TRBJ2-3, with D maybe TRBD2 (5 bases). Germline CDR1 reads DFQATT; CDR2 reads SNEGSKA (reference sequence). Between the trimmed V and J ends, which lost 5 bases and 1 base, there was a span of 7 bases. The CDR3 contains 12 residues.

The gene calls are TRBV7-8 and TRBJ2-3; 13 nucleotides align to TRBD2. The length of the CDR3 is 15 residues. With V trimmed by 4 bases and J by 8 bases, 6 bases remained unmatched. Looked up from germline, CDR1 is SGHVS and CDR2 is FQNEAQ. CDR3 sequence (DNA): TGTGCCAGCAGCTCGACTAGCGGGGGGACGGGTACGCAGTATTTT. It encodes CASSSTSGGTGTQYF.

The CDR3 DNA follows: TGCGCCAGCAGCCCTCCGGACAGGGAAGGCGGCTACACCTTC. The encoded protein is CASSPPDREGGYTF. The rearrangement uses TRBV4-1 and TRBJ1-2, with 8 bases that match TRBD1. Trimming removed 4 bases from V and 8 bases from J; junction bases left unmatched: 9. CDR1 and CDR2 from the germline V gene are MGHRA and YSYEKL. The length of the CDR3 is 14 residues.

Only a few counts were recorded for this clonotype. V gene TRBV4-3 combines with J gene TRBJ1-4, with unresolved D. Germline lookup yields CDR1 LGHNA and CDR2 YSLEER. The CDR3 has 14 residues. With 8 bases removed from V and 7 bases from J, the gap between germline ends came to 17 bases. CDR3 sequence (DNA): TGCGCCAGCGGCCGGGAGTCTGACTTTGAAAAACTGTTTTTT. It translates to CASGRESDFEKLFF.

V and J are TRBV12-3 or TRBV12-4 and TRBJ2-3, with TRBD2 identical over 10 bases. With 7 bases clipped from V and 10 bases from J, the junction kept 5 bases outside the gene matches. This CDR3 contains 12 residues. The CDR3 here is CASNLAGVAQYF. The DNA for the CDR3 is TGTGCCAGCAATCTAGCGGGGGTCGCGCAGTATTTT.

The chain uses TRBV5-1 and TRBJ1-2, with D tentatively TRBD1 (6 bases). The CDR3 loop spans 11 amino acids. Trimming left V 7 bases short and J 8 bases short, with 12 bases between. The V gene's germline CDR1 is SGHRS and CDR2 YFSETQ. CDR3 coding DNA: TGCGCCAGCTTTAACACAGGGGGCTACACCTTC. Translating it yields CASFNTGGYTF.

The table lists this clonotype with many counts. The junction departs from germline at one end; a sequencing error may be responsible. The rearrangement uses TRBV12-3 or TRBV12-4 and TRBJ2-3, with D possibly matching TRBD2 (5 bases). This CDR3 is built from 14 residues. For the CDR3, the DNA is TGTGCCAGCACTTTACTAGGTCTCACAGATACGCAGTATTTT. The encoded protein is CASTLLGLTDTQYF.

The sample holds a few counts of this clonotype. The genes are TRBV28 and TRBJ2-1, with TRBD2 identical over 8 bases. Unmatched junction bases numbered 6, after V lost 8 bases and J lost 3 bases. The CDR3 has 14 residues. Germline V CDR1 and CDR2: MDHEN, SYDVKM. CDR3 region: CASLSGGNYNEQFF. CDR3 in DNA: TGTGCCAGCCTAAGCGGGGGCAACTACAATGAGCAGTTCTTC.

The CDR3: CASSFLSGGDYNEQFF. DNA for the CDR3: TGCGCCAGCAGCTTCCTGTCTGGGGGTGACTACAATGAGCAGTTCTTC. The J gene is TRBJ2-1, the V gene TRBV5-1; either TRBD1 or TRBD2 may fit D (5 bases each). The CDR3 has 16 amino acids. Trimming shortened V by 2 bases and J by 3 bases, and 15 bases separated the two germline ends. Germline CDR1 SGHRS, CDR2 YFSETQ.

This clonotype was detected a few times. Here the CDR3 reads CASSQDIPGGTEAFF. The CDR3 DNA is TGTGCCAGCAGCCAAGATATCCCAGGGGGGACTGAAGCTTTCTTT. The chain has TRBV3-1 and TRBJ1-1; 7 bases agree with TRBD1. V lost 0 bases to trimming and J lost 5 bases; unmatched junction nucleotides: 6. The CDR3 is 15 residues long. CDR1 and CDR2 (germline): LGHDT, YNNKEL (reference sequence).

This clonotype appeared many times. The gene calls are TRBV5-5 and TRBJ2-6, with 8 positions matching TRBD1. Per the germline V gene, CDR1 is SGHKS and CDR2 is YYEKEE (reference sequence). The CDR3 is made up of 16 amino acids. With 5 bases clipped from V and 2 bases from J, the junction kept 6 bases outside the gene matches. CDR3 coding DNA: TGTGCCAGCAGTTTTACAGGGGGGCCTGGGGCCAACGTCCTGACTTTC. Translating it yields CASSFTGGPGANVLTF.

In this sample, this clonotype turned up a few times. The chain links TRBV27 to TRBJ2-3, with D unresolved. Germline assignment: CDR1 MNHEY and CDR2 SMNVEV (reference sequence). The CDR3 length is 14 residues. Trimming took off 4 bases at V and 1 base at J, with 9 bases between the two ends. The CDR3 DNA sequence: TGTGCCAGCAGTTCCGGGTGGGGCACAGATACGCAGTATTTT. This encodes CASSSGWGTDTQYF.

The chain's CDR3 is CASSLGSGKGSYEQYV. The DNA for the CDR3 is TGCGCCAGCAGCTTGGGTAGCGGTAAAGGCTCCTACGAGCAGTACGTC. This rearrangement joins TRBV5-1 to TRBJ2-7, with D possibly TRBD2 on 6 matching bases. Trimming pared 0 bases from V and 0 bases from J, leaving 13 bases between. This CDR3 contains 16 residues. CDR1 SGHRS and CDR2 YFSETQ come from the germline V gene.

This clonotype was seen at least ten times. A read error is possible here, since a much larger clone lies one base away. This chain uses TRBV7-9 with TRBJ2-2; D call uncertain. CDR3 size: 12 residues. Germline CDR1 reads SEHNR; CDR2 reads FQNEAQ (reference sequence). Trimming took off 1 base at V and 5 bases at J, with 2 bases between the two ends. The CDR3 loop reads CASSLETGELFF. Here the CDR3 DNA reads TGTGCCAGCAGCTTAGAAACCGGGGAGCTGTTTTTT. Full variable domain (rest looked up from reference TRBV7-9 and TRBJ2-2): DTGVSQNPRHKITKRGQNVTFRCDPISEHNRLYWYRQTLGQGPEFLTYFQNEAQLEKSRLLSDRFSAERPKGSFSTLEIQRTEQGDSAMYLCASSLETGELFFGEGSRLTVL.

This clonotype was seen only a few times. The V and J genes are TRBV19 and TRBJ2-3, with D possibly TRBD1 on 6 matching bases. The CDR3 contains 14 residues. CDR1 and CDR2 (germline): LNHDA, SQIVND (reference sequence). Trimming removed 10 bases from V and 0 bases from J, with 14 bases in between. CDR3 region: CATQTGSSTDTQYF. In nucleotides, the CDR3 is TGTGCCACCCAGACAGGTTCTAGCACAGATACGCAGTATTTT.

This clonotype appeared many times. The genes are TRBV5-6 and TRBJ2-5, with a weak D call TRBD1 (7 bases). The CDR3 spans 16 residues. Germline assignment: CDR1 SGHDT and CDR2 YYEEEE. Trimming took off 4 bases at V and 4 bases at J, with 20 bases between the two ends. The CDR3 sequence: CASSPGGPGGTETQYF. As DNA, the CDR3 is TGTGCCAGCAGCCCCGGCGGTCCAGGGGGGACAGAGACCCAGTACTTC.

The genes are TRBV2 and TRBJ2-1, with a possible D match to TRBD1 (5 bases). CDR3 length equals 19 residues. V was shortened by 1 base and J by 4 bases, with 23 bases between the two germline ends. The germline V gene has CDR1 SNHLY and CDR2 FYNNEI. CDR3 DNA sequence: TGTGCCAGCAGTGAAGGGGCACCGACAGCAACCCCCTCGTACAATGAGCAGTTCTTC. This sequence encodes CASSEGAPTATPSYNEQFF.

This clonotype has a count of ten or more. The V and J genes are TRBV5-1 and TRBJ1-1, with TRBD1 matching over 8 bases. The germline gives CDR1 SGHRS, CDR2 YFSETQ. CDR3 size: 13 residues. The ends lost 7 bases at V and 0 bases at J; junction bases unmatched: 2. CDR3 nucleotide sequence: TGCGCCAGCGGACAGGGATTGAACACTGAAGCTTTCTTT. The encoded protein is CASGQGLNTEAFF.

This clonotype occurred a few times. The genes are TRBV5-1 and TRBJ2-5, with unresolved D. Deletions cut 2 bases from V and 4 bases from J, with 18 bases between. Germline CDR1 SGHRS, CDR2 YFSETQ. The CDR3 is 16 amino acids. The CDR3 region is CASSFSALGWGETQYF. The CDR3, as DNA: TGCGCCAGCAGCTTTTCGGCCTTGGGCTGGGGAGAGACCCAGTACTTC.

A few counts support this clonotype. CDR3 amino acids: CASSLITPGTGYEKLFF. The CDR3 DNA reads TGTGCCAGCTCACTAATTACCCCCGGGACAGGGTATGAAAAACTGTTTTTT. The chain recombines TRBV18 with TRBJ1-4; 9 nucleotides agree with TRBD1. V shed 4 bases and J 6 bases; nucleotides not matched to a gene: 12. Germline V gene lookup returns CDR1 KGHSH and CDR2 LQKENI. The CDR3 consists of 17 residues.

The chain is built from TRBV21-1 and TRBJ1-1; whether TRBD1, the table's D call, matches the DNA was not checked. TRBV21-1 represents a pseudogene. The CDR3 contains 17 residues. CDR3 protein: CASSKGGSGGADTEAFF. The DNA for the CDR3 is TGTGCCAGCAGCAAAGGGGGTTCAGGGGGCGCGGACACTGAAGCTTTCTTT.

This clonotype was recorded a few times. V and J are TRBV5-1 and TRBJ2-2, with unresolved D. In germline, CDR1 is SGHRS, CDR2 YFSETQ. V was cut by 7 bases and J by 1 base, with 5 bases left in between. The CDR3 sequence is 12 residues long. CDR3 sequence: CASEMNTGELFF. The CDR3, as DNA: TGCGCCAGCGAGATGAACACCGGGGAGCTGTTTTTT.

This clonotype was detected only a few times. In DNA form, the CDR3 reads TGTGCCAGCTCACCCCCCGGGGTAAGGAACACTGAAGCTTTCTTT. Its protein product is CASSPPGVRNTEAFF. The chain combines TRBV18 with TRBJ1-1; D is unclear. CDR3 length: 15 amino acids. V lost 3 bases to trimming and J lost 1 base, with 12 bases between them. Germline V gene lookup returns CDR1 KGHSH and CDR2 LQKENI.

The V call is TRBV7-2, the J call TRBJ2-3, with D possibly TRBD2 on 5 matching bases. Between the trimmed V and J ends, which lost 7 bases and 3 bases, there was a span of 14 bases. This CDR3 spans 14 amino acids. CDR1 and CDR2 from the germline V gene are SGHTA and FQGNSA. The CDR3 region is CASTQSRDTDTQYF. CDR3 coding DNA: TGTGCCAGCACCCAGTCTCGGGATACAGATACGCAGTATTTT.

This clonotype was observed a handful of times. This rearrangement joins TRBV19 to TRBJ2-4; 7 bases line up with TRBD1. Germline V gene lookup returns CDR1 LNHDA and CDR2 SQIVND (reference sequence). This CDR3 contains 13 residues. Germline trimming cut 11 bases from V and 1 base from J; bases unmatched to any gene: 5. CDR3 DNA sequence: TGTGCCGGGCTGGACAGGGCCAAAAACATTCAGTACTTC. Its protein is CAGLDRAKNIQYF.

This clonotype has more than one count but fewer than ten. The V and J genes are TRBV7-2 and TRBJ2-2, with 8 bases identical to TRBD2. V trimming: 5 bases; J trimming: 4 bases; junction bases outside the gene matches: 9. There are 16 residues in the CDR3. Germline V gene sequence: CDR1 SGHTA, CDR2 FQGNSA. The CDR3 DNA sequence: TGTGCCAGCAGCCCACTAGCGGCCGATCTCACCGGGGAGCTGTTTTTT. This encodes CASSPLAADLTGELFF.

On this clonotype: Its ends do not fully match the called genes, so a read error is possible. The chain uses TRBV6-5 and TRBJ2-7; D remains ambiguous. Germline lookup yields CDR1 MNHEY and CDR2 SVGAGI. CDR3 length: 14 residues. CDR3 sequence (DNA): TGTTCCAGCAGTTACTCTTTAGATACCAACGAGCAGTACTTC. Translation gives CSSSYSLDTNEQYF.

This clonotype appeared a few times. This chain links TRBV7-8 with TRBJ1-4; D possibly corresponds to TRBD1 (6 bases). Germline CDR1 reads SGHVS; CDR2 reads FQNEAQ. The CDR3 has 15 amino acids. Deletions cut 1 base from V and 8 bases from J, with 14 bases between. Here the CDR3 reads CASSLGGGFVEKLFF. In DNA form, the CDR3 reads TGTGCCAGCAGCTTAGGTGGGGGCTTTGTGGAAAAACTGTTTTTT.

This clonotype was seen a few times. This chain joins TRBV7-2 and TRBJ1-5, with D hard to call. Germline values: CDR1 SGHTA, CDR2 FQGNSA. Trimming shortened V by 4 bases and J by 11 bases, and 15 bases separated the two germline ends. The CDR3 runs to 13 residues. The CDR3 DNA reads TGTGCCAGCAGCTCCGGCTCAGGTGGGGCCCAGCATTTT. Its protein product is CASSSGSGGAQHF.

The chain employs TRBV4-1 and TRBJ2-1, with unresolved D. Germline values: CDR1 MGHRA, CDR2 YSYEKL. The CDR3 length is 16 residues. V lost 1 base and J lost 0, with 10 bases in between. The CDR3 spells CASSQVASLSYNEQFF. The CDR3 bases are TGCGCCAGCAGCCAAGTAGCCTCGCTCTCCTACAATGAGCAGTTCTTC.

J is TRBJ2-3 and V is TRBV20-1; 11 bases agree with TRBD2. The length of the CDR3 is 14 residues. Germline V gene sequence: CDR1 DFQATT, CDR2 SNEGSKA (reference sequence). Trimming cost V 6 bases and J 1 base; bases outside gene matches: 3. The CDR3 nucleotides read TGCAGTGCCCTAGCGGGGGGCGGCACAGATACGCAGTATTTT. Translating gives CSALAGGGTDTQYF.